This entry lists 9 T cell receptor beta chains sequenced from one sample in a study of blood T cell repertoires in COVID-19. TCRdb keeps only in-frame clones here, not all; method: immunoSEQ multiplex PCR. Here the sample spans 120,000 or so clones, about 85% being singletons. The sequenced material came from peripheral blood. The receptors were sampled from an older man with active or convalescent COVID-19.

This clone was counted a few times. The chain uses TRBV4-2 and TRBJ2-1, with TRBD2 identical over 10 bases. V dropped 4 bases and J dropped 7; count of bases not matched to a gene: 7. Germline V gene sequence: CDR1 LGHNA, CDR2 YNFKEQ. The CDR3 runs 15 residues. In DNA form, the CDR3 reads TGTGCCAGCAGCCCCGGGACTAGCGAGGTAAATGAGCAGTTCTTC. Protein sequence: CASSPGTSEVNEQFF.

This sequence joins TRBV5-6 and TRBJ2-7; 7 nucleotides agree with TRBD1. Germline V gives CDR1 SGHDT, CDR2 YYEEEE. With 4 bases clipped from V and 4 bases from J, the junction kept 2 bases outside the gene matches. The CDR3 runs to 12 residues. CDR3 coding DNA: TGTGCCAGCAGCCCGGACAGGTACGAGCAGTACTTC. Residues: CASSPDRYEQYF.

The rearrangement uses TRBV5-1 and TRBJ2-7, with 7 nucleotides matching TRBD1. V lost 4 bases and J lost 1; bases outside the gene matches: 11. Germline V gene lookup returns CDR1 SGHRS and CDR2 YFSETQ. This CDR3 has 16 residues. The CDR3 sequence is CASSARQGMGSYEQYF. Here the CDR3 DNA reads TGCGCCAGCAGCGCCCGACAGGGTATGGGGTCCTACGAGCAGTACTTC.

The chain uses TRBV9 and TRBJ1-6, with a tentative D call TRBD1 (6 bases). The germline V gene encodes CDR1 SGDLS and CDR2 YYNGEE. CDR3 length equals 15 residues. The V gene lost 0 bases and the J gene lost 6 bases, with 10 bases spanning the gap. CDR3 sequence: CASSVVGAPNSPLHF. The CDR3 region has the DNA TGTGCCAGCAGCGTAGTGGGGGCTCCTAATTCACCCCTCCACTTT.

This clone was recorded only once. The rearrangement links TRBV27 to TRBJ2-3; tentatively, D is TRBD2 (5 bases). Germline V gives CDR1 MNHEY, CDR2 SMNVEV (reference sequence). The CDR3 spans 14 residues. Trimming removed 5 bases at V and 9 bases at J, with 18 bases between. The CDR3 here is CASSPDFHSATQYF. CDR3 bases: TGTGCCAGCAGTCCGGACTTCCACTCAGCAACGCAGTATTTT.

This chain joins TRBV4-1 and TRBJ1-6; D might be TRBD1 (6 bases). This CDR3 spans 16 amino acids. V was shortened by 4 bases and J by 5 bases, with 15 bases between the two germline ends. CDR1 MGHRA and CDR2 YSYEKL come from the germline V gene. Written as DNA, the CDR3 is TGCGCCAGCAGCCTTCCTACAGGGATTGATAATTCACCCCTCCACTTT. Protein sequence: CASSLPTGIDNSPLHF.

This chain joins TRBV7-9 and TRBJ2-3; tentatively, D is TRBD1 (6 bases). Germline-derived CDR1 and CDR2 are SEHNR and FQNEAQ (reference sequence). Trimming removed 5 bases at V and 4 bases at J, with 13 bases between. The CDR3 runs to 14 residues. The CDR3 DNA is TGTGCCAGCAGCCAAACAGGGCCTCCAGATACGCAGTATTTT. It yields the protein CASSQTGPPDTQYF.

The V call is TRBV12-3 or TRBV12-4, the J call TRBJ1-1; 8 bases agree with TRBD1. The CDR3 loop spans 13 amino acids. J lost 5 bases, V lost 3 bases, and 2 bases had no gene match. The CDR3 reads CASSFGQGTEAFF. The DNA of the CDR3 is TGTGCCAGCAGTTTCGGACAGGGAACTGAAGCTTTCTTT.

This chain connects TRBV19 to TRBJ2-3; 16 bases agree with TRBD2. Germline trimming cut 7 bases from V and 2 bases from J; bases unmatched to any gene: 12. The CDR3 runs 19 residues. Germline V gene lookup returns CDR1 LNHDA and CDR2 SQIVND (reference sequence). The CDR3 reads CASTPGLAGGRKYTDTQYF. In DNA form, the CDR3 reads TGTGCCAGTACCCCGGGACTAGCGGGAGGGAGGAAATACACAGATACGCAGTATTTT.